Reported below is one T cell receptor beta chain. Its antigen is still unknown. One junction end does not reproduce the germline sequence, and a read error may be involved. These data come from a study of cytomegalovirus exposure and HLA in healthy donors. Study-wide points: Overall, around 160 TCR beta chains were annotated as cytomegalovirus-associated.

Use of 60 Vbeta and 13 Jbeta primers characterized the PCR. This table comes from immunoSEQ multiplex PCR, and its TCRdb copy is limited to in-frame clones, with some not included. In the table there are around 280,000 clones, approximately 90% of which are singletons. The CDR3 is 13 amino acids. Germline CDR1 is SSHAT and CDR2 is FNYEAQ (reference sequence). The TCR sequence derives from a woman aged 18-35 years in good health and CMV-seronegative. The specimen sequenced was PBMCs. This chain links TRBV7-7 with TRBJ2-7; D is undetermined. The DNA matches TRBJ2-1 better at its end, which makes the J call doubtful. CDR3 loop: CASSPGLTYEQFF. CDR3 sequence (DNA): TGTGCTAGCAGCCCCGGGTTAACCTACGAGCAGTTCTTC.